Listed below are T cell receptor beta chains from one sample, sequenced in a study of beta chain features in type 1 diabetes. Profiling relied on immunoSEQ multiplex PCR, and the TCRdb table lists in-frame clones only, not all of them. The sample lists hundreds of thousands of clones; under 20% were seen once. Sequencing was performed on naive CD4+ T cells from blood. These receptors originate from a woman aged 18 to 35 in good health. Each CDR3 is given with its conserved first and last residue. The D gene is left open where the match is weak. Only some rows state a clone size, as once, few, many or a class for expanded clones.

d_gene: TRBD1
v_gene: TRBV5-4
abundance: .
j_gene: TRBJ2-3
CDR3nt: TGTGCCAGCAGCTCACCAGGGGGTACAGATACGCAGTATTTT
CDR3aa: CASSSPGGTDTQYF

d_gene: .
v_gene: TRBV7-8
abundance: few
j_gene: TRBJ2-7
CDR3nt: TGTGCCAGCAGCCGTGCGGACCGAACCTACGAGCAGTACTTC
CDR3aa: CASSRADRTYEQYF

d_gene: .
v_gene: TRBV5-4
abundance: .
j_gene: TRBJ2-7
CDR3nt: TGTGCCAGCAGCTTCTGGCACACGAGCTCCTACGAGCAGTACTTC
CDR3aa: CASSFWHTSSYEQYF

d_gene: .
v_gene: TRBV27
abundance: .
j_gene: TRBJ1-3
CDR3nt: TGTGCCAGCAGCGAGACCGGGACCTCTGGAAACACCATATATTTT
CDR3aa: CASSETGTSGNTIYF

d_gene: TRBD1
v_gene: TRBV7-2
abundance: .
j_gene: TRBJ2-5
CDR3nt: TGTGCCAGCAGCTTATGGGACAGAGGGGAGACCCAGTACTTC
CDR3aa: CASSLWDRGETQYF

d_gene: .
v_gene: TRBV12-2
abundance: .
j_gene: TRBJ2-7
CDR3nt: TGTGCAAGTCGCTTAGCCAACTTGTTCCCCTCCTACGAGCAGTACTTC
CDR3aa: CASRLANLFPSYEQYF

d_gene: TRBD2
v_gene: TRBV5-1
abundance: few
j_gene: TRBJ2-7
CDR3nt: TGCGCCAGCAGCCCTACGGGAGATAGTCGCGGGGGATTCTACGAGCAGTACTTC
CDR3aa: CASSPTGDSRGGFYEQYF

d_gene: TRBD2
v_gene: TRBV7-9
abundance: .
j_gene: TRBJ2-2
CDR3nt: TGTGCCAGCAGGGGGCTAGCGGGCACCGGGGAGCTGTTTTTT
CDR3aa: CASRGLAGTGELFF

d_gene: .
v_gene: TRBV4-2
abundance: .
j_gene: TRBJ1-4
CDR3nt: TGTGCCAGCAGCCAAGACTCCGCGGCGGCGTCTGTCCACAATGAAAAACTGTTTTTT
CDR3aa: CASSQDSAAASVHNEKLFF

d_gene: .
v_gene: TRBV28
abundance: .
j_gene: TRBJ2-1
CDR3nt: TGTGCCAGCAGTTTAGTCGTTAGTCGTCTTGAGCAGTTCTTC
CDR3aa: CASSLVVSRLEQFF

d_gene: TRBD1
v_gene: TRBV29-1
abundance: few
j_gene: TRBJ1-1
CDR3nt: TGCAGCGGAGAAATAACAGGGGACACTGAAGCTTTCTTT
CDR3aa: CSGEITGDTEAFF

d_gene: TRBD2
v_gene: TRBV13
abundance: .
j_gene: TRBJ2-7
CDR3nt: TGTGCCAGCAGTAAAACTAGCGGTACCTACGAGCAGTACTTC
CDR3aa: CASSKTSGTYEQYF

d_gene: .
v_gene: TRBV18
abundance: .
j_gene: TRBJ2-2
CDR3nt: TGTGCCAGCTCACCGTCGTCCGGGAACACCGGGGAGCTGTTTTTT
CDR3aa: CASSPSSGNTGELFF

d_gene: TRBD2
v_gene: TRBV9
abundance: few
j_gene: TRBJ2-1
CDR3nt: TGTGCCAGCAGCGCAACGGGACTAGCGGTTTACAATGAGCAGTTCTTC
CDR3aa: CASSATGLAVYNEQFF

d_gene: TRBD1
v_gene: TRBV10-3
abundance: .
j_gene: TRBJ2-7
CDR3nt: TGTGCCACCACTGAGACAGGGGCTACCTACGAGCAGTACTTC
CDR3aa: CATTETGATYEQYF

d_gene: .
v_gene: TRBV7-8
abundance: .
j_gene: TRBJ2-5
CDR3nt: TGTGCCAGCAGCTTTAGGGTTCCCAAGACCCAGTACTTC
CDR3aa: CASSFRVPKTQYF

d_gene: .
v_gene: TRBV7-3
abundance: few
j_gene: TRBJ2-2
CDR3nt: TGTGCCAGCAGCTTAAGAACAGACGGCTCGGAGCTGTTTTTT
CDR3aa: CASSLRTDGSELFF

d_gene: TRBD1
v_gene: TRBV7-2
abundance: .
j_gene: TRBJ1-5
CDR3nt: TGTGCCAGCAGCGGACAGGGGAATCAGCCCCAGCATTTT
CDR3aa: CASSGQGNQPQHF

d_gene: .
v_gene: TRBV11-2
abundance: once
j_gene: TRBJ1-1
CDR3nt: TGTGCCAGCAGCTTAGACTTCGGCATGAACACTGAAGCTTTCTTT
CDR3aa: CASSLDFGMNTEAFF

d_gene: .
v_gene: TRBV7-9
abundance: .
j_gene: TRBJ1-4
CDR3nt: TGTGCCAGCAGCTTATCGACAGTCGATGAAAAACTGTTTTTT
CDR3aa: CASSLSTVDEKLFF

d_gene: .
v_gene: TRBV5-6
abundance: .
j_gene: TRBJ2-5
CDR3nt: TGTGCCAGCAGGACTATCAGAGGGACCCAGTACTTC
CDR3aa: CASRTIRGTQYF

d_gene: TRBD2
v_gene: TRBV5-1
abundance: few
j_gene: TRBJ2-3
CDR3nt: TGCGCCAGCAGTCGCCTAGCGGGGGTCACAGATACGCAGTATTTT
CDR3aa: CASSRLAGVTDTQYF

d_gene: TRBD1
v_gene: TRBV7-2
abundance: .
j_gene: TRBJ2-2
CDR3nt: TGTGCCAGCAGCTTCGAGGGGACAGGAGAGACCGGGGAGCTGTTTTTT
CDR3aa: CASSFEGTGETGELFF

d_gene: .
v_gene: TRBV9
abundance: .
j_gene: TRBJ2-3
CDR3nt: TGTGCCAGCAGCGTAGGGCACGGGACGCAGTATTTT
CDR3aa: CASSVGHGTQYF

d_gene: .
v_gene: TRBV29-1
abundance: few
j_gene: TRBJ2-7
CDR3nt: TGCAGCGTTGAAGTCCATAGCGTGCCTGACGAGCAGTACTTC
CDR3aa: CSVEVHSVPDEQYF

d_gene: .
v_gene: TRBV10-3
abundance: .
j_gene: TRBJ2-2
CDR3nt: TGTGCCATCAGACCGTTCGACACCGGGGAGCTGTTTTTT
CDR3aa: CAIRPFDTGELFF

d_gene: .
v_gene: TRBV6-1
abundance: once
j_gene: TRBJ2-2
CDR3nt: TGTGCCAGCAGTGGGACGGGGCCCAGGGGTGCCGGGGAGCTGTTTTTT
CDR3aa: CASSGTGPRGAGELFF

d_gene: TRBD1
v_gene: TRBV5-4
abundance: few
j_gene: TRBJ2-3
CDR3nt: TGTGCCAGCAGCTCCTGGACAGGGCACACAGATACGCAGTATTTT
CDR3aa: CASSSWTGHTDTQYF

d_gene: TRBD2
v_gene: TRBV5-1
abundance: few
j_gene: TRBJ2-7
CDR3nt: TGCGCCAGCAGCTTGGAACTAGCGGGATCAACCTACGAGCAGTACTTC
CDR3aa: CASSLELAGSTYEQYF

d_gene: .
v_gene: TRBV19
abundance: .
j_gene: TRBJ2-5
CDR3nt: TGTGCCAGTAGAGGCGCGGGTGTAGAGACCCAGTACTTC
CDR3aa: CASRGAGVETQYF

d_gene: .
v_gene: TRBV7-2
abundance: .
j_gene: TRBJ2-7
CDR3nt: TGTGCCAGCAGCCACCGGGGGAGCTCCTACGAGCAGTACTTC
CDR3aa: CASSHRGSSYEQYF

d_gene: .
v_gene: TRBV6-1
abundance: few
j_gene: TRBJ1-2
CDR3nt: TGTGCCAGCAGTGAAGTCGCCGCCCAACAAGGCTACACCTTC
CDR3aa: CASSEVAAQQGYTF

d_gene: .
v_gene: TRBV5-1
abundance: .
j_gene: TRBJ2-7
CDR3nt: TGCGCCAGCAGCTTGGATTCAGGTTCCTACGAGCAGTACTTC
CDR3aa: CASSLDSGSYEQYF

d_gene: .
v_gene: TRBV29-1
abundance: few
j_gene: TRBJ1-1
CDR3nt: TGCAGCGTTCGGGCCAGTATGAACACTGAAGCTTTCTTT
CDR3aa: CSVRASMNTEAFF

d_gene: .
v_gene: TRBV6-1
abundance: .
j_gene: TRBJ1-2
CDR3nt: TGTGCCAGCGGGGACTATGGCTACACCTTC
CDR3aa: CASGDYGYTF

d_gene: .
v_gene: TRBV28
abundance: few
j_gene: TRBJ1-5
CDR3nt: TGTGCCAGCGGGGTGGTGGGCAATCAGCCCCAGCATTTT
CDR3aa: CASGVVGNQPQHF

d_gene: TRBD2
v_gene: TRBV7-9
abundance: .
j_gene: TRBJ2-7
CDR3nt: TGTGCCAGCAGCTTAGGACTAGCGGGTGCCTACGAGCAGTACTTC
CDR3aa: CASSLGLAGAYEQYF

d_gene: .
v_gene: TRBV9
abundance: .
j_gene: TRBJ1-1
CDR3nt: TGTGCCAGCAGCGTCCTGGGGACCGTGGGCACTGAAGCTTTCTTT
CDR3aa: CASSVLGTVGTEAFF

d_gene: TRBD1
v_gene: TRBV4-3
abundance: .
j_gene: TRBJ2-4
CDR3nt: TGCGCCAGCAGCCAAGATTCAGGGACAGACAAAAACATTCAGTACTTC
CDR3aa: CASSQDSGTDKNIQYF

d_gene: .
v_gene: TRBV18
abundance: .
j_gene: TRBJ2-1
CDR3nt: TGTGCCAGCTCACGCCTCCGGGACCAATCCCAGTTCTTC
CDR3aa: CASSRLRDQSQFF